A selection of T cell receptor beta chains follows, all from one sample in a study of blood T cells in healthy people across ages. TCRdb processed the 5' RACE reads anew with MiXCR; each CDR3 protein has one entry. The sample lists around 870,000 distinct CDR3 sequences; under 35% were seen once. The specimen sequenced was blood. These receptors all come from a woman of 80 years or more in good health. CDR3s include the opening cysteine and the closing phenylalanine or tryptophan. The D gene is left open where the match is weak. Clone sizes are given selectively: once, few, many, or a class where the clone is expanded.

NA,TRBJ1-4,NA,13,TRBV4-3,CASSQTAREKLFF,TGCGCCAGCAGCCAAACCGCTCGGGAAAAACTGTTTTTT
NA,TRBJ2-1,NA,13,TRBV7-2,CASNPDLFNEQFF,TGTGCCAGCAACCCGGACTTATTCAATGAGCAGTTCTTC
NA,TRBJ1-2,NA,13,TRBV5-5,CASSLVRGGGYTF,TGTGCCAGCAGCTTGGTTCGGGGAGGGGGCTACACCTTC
many,TRBJ2-1,TRBD2,16,TRBV4-2,CASSQRDGGRVNEQFF,TGTGCCAGCAGCCAGCGGGACGGGGGGAGGGTCAATGAGCAGTTCTTC
many,TRBJ2-1,NA,14,TRBV3-1,CASSQQVTSVEQFF,TGTGCCAGCAGCCAACAAGTGACTAGTGTTGAGCAGTTCTTC
many,TRBJ1-2,NA,14,TRBV29-1,CSCWGTDTNYGYTF,TGCAGCTGTTGGGGTACAGACACCAACTATGGCTACACCTTC
NA,TRBJ1-2,NA,13,TRBV6-1,CASSEIFIDGYTF,TGTGCCAGCAGTGAAATTTTTATTGATGGCTACACCTTC
NA,TRBJ2-5,NA,16,TRBV7-3,CASSELGGLYQETQYF,TGTGCCAGCTCTGAATTGGGGGGACTGTACCAAGAGACCCAGTACTTC
many,TRBJ2-6,TRBD1,17,TRBV7-6,CASSEGQGYPGANVLTF,TGTGCCAGCAGCGAAGGACAGGGTTACCCTGGGGCCAACGTCCTGACTTTC
many,TRBJ2-1,TRBD1,15,TRBV24-1,CATSGTGQIGGEQFF,TGTGCCACCAGTGGGACAGGCCAAATCGGCGGTGAGCAGTTCTTC
many,TRBJ2-3,NA,13,TRBV29-1,CSVDAGGTDTQYF,TGCAGCGTTGACGCAGGGGGCACAGATACGCAGTATTTT
NA,TRBJ2-7,TRBD2,15,TRBV20-1,CSARGDGRASYEQYF,TGCAGTGCTAGAGGTGACGGGAGGGCCTCCTACGAGCAGTACTTC
few,TRBJ1-2,NA,15,TRBV5-1,CASSLFGGNNYGYTF,TGCGCCAGCAGCTTGTTCGGGGGGAACAACTATGGCTACACCTTC
NA,TRBJ2-2,NA,15,TRBV3-1,CASSHGGQYTGELFF,TGTGCCAGCAGCCACGGGGGGCAGTACACCGGGGAGCTGTTTTTT
many,TRBJ2-7,NA,13,TRBV6-5,CASSPGVRYEQYF,TGTGCCAGCAGCCCAGGGGTCCGCTACGAGCAGTACTTC
NA,TRBJ2-2,TRBD2,19,TRBV9,CASSRHRLAGGPGTGELFF,TGTGCCAGCAGCCGACACAGACTAGCGGGGGGCCCAGGGACCGGGGAGCTGTTTTTT
NA,TRBJ2-5,TRBD1,14,TRBV7-2,CVSSWTGVRETQYF,TGTGTCAGCAGCTGGACAGGGGTTAGGGAGACCCAGTACTTC
many,TRBJ2-2,TRBD2,15,TRBV7-2,CASSLAGANTGELFF,TGTGCCAGCAGCCTAGCGGGGGCGAACACCGGGGAGCTGTTTTTT
NA,TRBJ1-2,NA,13,TRBV30,CAWSVGQIYGYTF,TGTGCCTGGAGTGTCGGACAGATCTATGGCTACACCTTC
NA,TRBJ1-4,TRBD1,15,TRBV7-9,CASSRGDRLNEKLFF,TGTGCCAGCAGCCGCGGGGACAGACTGAATGAAAAACTGTTTTTT
many,TRBJ2-7,NA,10,TRBV21-1,CASGEEEQYF,TGTGCCAGCGGGGAGGAAGAGCAGTACTTC
few,TRBJ2-6,TRBD1,14,TRBV6-5,CASNQGVGANVLTF,TGTGCCAGCAATCAGGGGGTGGGGGCCAACGTCCTGACTTTC
few,TRBJ2-6,TRBD1,16,TRBV6-5,CASSGQGASGANVLTF,TGTGCCAGCAGCGGACAGGGGGCCTCTGGGGCCAACGTCCTGACTTTC
NA,TRBJ2-1,NA,14,TRBV20-1,CSAEGPGRPNEQFF,TGCAGTGCTGAAGGACCGGGACGCCCTAATGAGCAGTTCTTC
many,TRBJ2-1,NA,17,TRBV4-3,CASSHEIIGASYNEQFF,TGCGCCAGCAGCCATGAGATAATAGGGGCCTCTTACAATGAGCAGTTCTTC
many,TRBJ2-1,TRBD2,15,TRBV20-1,CSAGAGGPPGDEQFF,TGCAGTGCCGGCGCGGGGGGGCCCCCCGGGGATGAGCAGTTCTTC
NA,TRBJ1-5,NA,14,TRBV12-3/TRBV12-4,CASSLDRVSGPQHF,TGTGCCAGCAGTCTAGACAGAGTCAGCGGGCCCCAGCATTTT
many,TRBJ2-7,TRBD2,12,TRBV10-3,CAIRGLGYEQYF,TGTGCCATCAGAGGACTAGGCTACGAGCAGTACTTC
few,TRBJ2-2,NA,14,TRBV6-2/TRBV6-3,CASSVLQSAGELFF,TGTGCCAGCAGTGTCCTTCAGTCGGCCGGGGAGCTGTTTTTT
few,TRBJ1-5,TRBD1,16,TRBV7-2,CASSLKPDREKQPQHF,TGTGCCAGCAGCTTAAAACCGGACAGGGAAAAACAGCCCCAGCATTTT
many,TRBJ1-2,TRBD1,16,TRBV7-8,CASSLAYRGQGYGYTF,TGTGCCAGCAGCTTAGCGTATAGGGGGCAGGGCTATGGCTACACCTTC
NA,TRBJ1-6,NA,16,TRBV7-2,CASSLVGTRYNSPLHF,TGTGCCAGCAGCTTAGTCGGGACACGTTATAATTCACCCCTCCACTTT
few,TRBJ2-2,NA,16,TRBV6-1,CASSEWGYPNTGELFF,TGTGCCAGCAGTGAGTGGGGGTATCCGAACACCGGGGAGCTGTTTTTT
many,TRBJ1-6,NA,15,TRBV7-2,CASSLQVGSNSPLHF,TGTGCCAGCAGCTTACAAGTGGGCTCAAATTCACCCCTCCACTTT
many,TRBJ2-1,TRBD1,12,TRBV30,CAWRGAGTGQFF,TGTGCCTGGAGGGGGGCCGGGACAGGGCAGTTCTTC
NA,TRBJ1-6,NA,14,TRBV10-3,CAISLGIRNSPLHF,TGTGCCATCAGTCTAGGTATAAGAAATTCACCCCTCCACTTT
NA,TRBJ2-2,NA,14,TRBV7-2,CASSKTGITGELFF,TGTGCCAGCAGCAAAACAGGAATCACCGGGGAGCTGTTTTTT
NA,TRBJ1-1,NA,12,TRBV12-3/TRBV12-4,CASSLRAEGAFF,TGTGCCAGCAGTTTAAGGGCCGAGGGAGCTTTCTTT
many,TRBJ2-3,NA,17,TRBV6-6,CASSYPEGRVNTDTQYF,TGTGCCAGCAGTTACCCCGAGGGGCGCGTAAACACAGATACGCAGTATTTT
many,TRBJ2-3,TRBD1,16,TRBV28,CASPPTGGLSTDTQYF,TGTGCCTCCCCCCCCACAGGGGGCTTAAGCACAGATACGCAGTATTTT
many,TRBJ2-5,NA,15,TRBV12-3/TRBV12-4,CASSLMGHPQETQYF,TGTGCCAGCAGTTTAATGGGACACCCACAAGAGACCCAGTACTTC
NA,TRBJ1-6,NA,14,TRBV18,CASSGAVVNSPLHF,TGTGCCAGCTCAGGGGCCGTAGTTAATTCACCCCTCCACTTT
many,TRBJ1-2,NA,13,TRBV25-1,CASSDGTNYGYTF,TGTGCCAGCAGTGATGGCACGAACTATGGCTACACCTTC
NA,TRBJ2-1,TRBD1,16,TRBV7-2,CASSYLGQGSYNEQFF,TGTGCCAGCAGCTACCTCGGACAGGGCTCCTACAATGAGCAGTTCTTC
NA,TRBJ1-1,NA,16,TRBV29-1,CSVEDRRFSVGTEAFF,TGCAGCGTTGAAGACAGGAGATTTAGTGTTGGCACTGAAGCTTTCTTT